This T cell receptor (beta chain) was sequenced during a study of vaccination effects on CD4 cells after COVID-19. Germline V gene sequence: CDR1 SGHNT, CDR2 YYREEE (reference sequence). The CDR3 is 14 residues long. V lost 4 bases and J lost 2; bases outside the gene matches: 2. Peptide-pool stimulation followed by sequencing identified expanded antigen-specific CD4+ clonotypes in the ViraFEST assay. CD4+ T cells were isolated after less than 13 days of culture. The vaccine given was either BNT162b2 or mRNA-1273, in two doses. After two million PBMC were placed in each well, they were cultured with approximately 10 IU/ml IL-2 and approximately 9.6 ug/ml peptides. Note on this clone: The antigen is unknown.

Data came from immunoSEQ multiplex PCR; TCRdb stores just in-frame clones and leaves some out. The profile shows about 24,000 clones, over 70% of them singletons. The material sequenced was CD4+ T cells from PBMCs cultured with HCoV-NL63 spike peptides, taken after COVID-19 vaccination. This chain links TRBV5-4 with TRBJ1-2; TRBD1 agrees at 10 bases. The source is a human donor who received a COVID-19 vaccine. The CDR3: CASSPGQGNYGYTF. In DNA form, the CDR3 reads TGTGCCAGCAGCCCGGGACAGGGGAACTATGGCTACACCTTC.